The 10 T cell receptor beta chains below come from one sample, sequenced in a study of blood T cells in healthy people across ages. Sample-barcoded 5' priming and a J-beta primer mix drove a second PCR of 7 to 11 cycles. TCRdb redid the calling of the 5' RACE reads with MiXCR, one entry per CDR3 protein. The data show about 2 million distinct CDR3 sequences, around 48% seen once. Sequenced input: blood. The receptor source for this set is a woman aged 40 to 50 in good health.

This rearrangement joins TRBV12-3 or TRBV12-4 to TRBJ2-1; D remains unclear. The end of the DNA aligns better with TRBJ2-7, so the J call may be wrong. The CDR3 is 15 residues long. The CDR3 is CASSLVTLHYNEQYF. CDR3 coding DNA: TGTGCCAGCAGTTTAGTAACCCTTCACTACAATGAGCAGTACTTC.

The rearrangement uses TRBV5-5 and TRBJ2-5, with TRBD2 matching over 8 bases. Germline V gene sequence: CDR1 SGHKS, CDR2 YYEKEE (reference sequence). Trimming at V came to 5 bases and at J to 2 bases, leaving 8 bases not matched to a gene. The CDR3 totals 15 residues. The CDR3 loop is CASRSILAGQETQYF. The CDR3 bases are TGTGCCAGCAGATCGATCTTAGCGGGGCAAGAGACCCAGTACTTC.

The chain uses TRBV15 and TRBJ2-1; the match to TRBD2 covers 12 bases. Germline V gives CDR1 LNHNV, CDR2 YYDKDF (reference sequence). J gave up 10 bases and V 6 bases, and 16 bases lay outside the gene matches. The CDR3 extends over 17 amino acids. The CDR3 nucleotides read TGTGCCACCAGTTGGCCTAGCGGGGGGGCTTGGGCCTACGAGCAGTTCTTC. Protein: CATSWPSGGAWAYEQFF.

The V call is TRBV5-1, the J call TRBJ2-3, with TRBD2 as a possible D gene (5 bases). CDR3 length: 16 amino acids. CDR1 and CDR2 from the germline V gene are SGHRS and YFSETQ. Trimming removed 3 bases at V and 0 bases at J, with 14 bases between. CDR3 in DNA: TGCGCCAGCAGCTGGAGGCCGGAATCTAGCACAGATACGCAGTATTTT. Encoded protein: CASSWRPESSTDTQYF.

V gene TRBV6-6 combines with J gene TRBJ2-6; unclear D gene. The CDR3 totals 12 residues. The germline V gene has CDR1 MNHNY and CDR2 SVGAGI (reference sequence). The V and J ends lost 11 bases and 2 bases respectively, with 7 bases between them. The CDR3 protein is CAGLAGANVLTF. The CDR3 DNA reads as TGTGCCGGCCTGGCTGGGGCCAACGTCCTGACTTTC.

Only a few counts were recorded for this clonotype. J is TRBJ2-1 and V is TRBV4-3, with unresolved D. The end of the DNA is better explained by TRBJ2-7, so the J call may be wrong. This CDR3 is 16 amino acids long. Germline values: CDR1 LGHNA, CDR2 YSLEER. The CDR3 here is CASSQDSPLHYNEQYF. Written as DNA, the CDR3 is TGCGCCAGCAGCCAAGACAGCCCCCTGCATTACAATGAGCAGTACTTC.

This clonotype was detected a few times. The rearrangement joins TRBV9 to TRBJ1-6; D not resolved. Germline CDR1 is SGDLS and CDR2 is YYNGEE. The CDR3 extends over 16 amino acids. V was pared by 2 bases and J by 0 bases, with 9 bases between. The DNA for the CDR3 is TGTGCCAGCAGCGTCGGTCCCGACTCCTATAATTCACCCCTCCACTTT. Translating it yields CASSVGPDSYNSPLHF.

CDR3 loop: CASSPNTNQPQHF. The CDR3 bases are TGTGCCAGCAGTCCCAATACTAATCAGCCCCAGCATTTT. The V gene is TRBV6-6, the J gene TRBJ1-5, with unresolved D. CDR1 is MNHNY, CDR2 SVGAGI, per germline (reference sequence). V was pared by 5 bases and J by 4 bases, with 9 bases between. This CDR3 is built from 13 residues.

The V and J genes are TRBV6-5 and TRBJ1-5, with 12 bases that match TRBD1. There are 15 residues in the CDR3. Germline V CDR1 and CDR2: MNHEY, SVGAGI. V was pared by 2 bases and J by 5 bases, with 1 base of the junction left unmatched. CDR3 protein: CASSYGTGGDQPQHF. For the CDR3, the DNA is TGTGCCAGCAGTTACGGGACAGGGGGCGATCAGCCCCAGCATTTT.

V is TRBV3-1 and J is TRBJ1-6, with unresolved D. The CDR3 contains 16 residues. The germline V and J ends were trimmed by 2 bases and 0 bases, with 8 bases remaining between them. Germline CDR1 LGHDT, CDR2 YNNKEL (reference sequence). This chain's CDR3 is CASSQLRSSYNSPLHF. The CDR3 nucleotides are TGTGCCAGCAGCCAACTCCGAAGCTCCTATAATTCACCCCTCCACTTT.